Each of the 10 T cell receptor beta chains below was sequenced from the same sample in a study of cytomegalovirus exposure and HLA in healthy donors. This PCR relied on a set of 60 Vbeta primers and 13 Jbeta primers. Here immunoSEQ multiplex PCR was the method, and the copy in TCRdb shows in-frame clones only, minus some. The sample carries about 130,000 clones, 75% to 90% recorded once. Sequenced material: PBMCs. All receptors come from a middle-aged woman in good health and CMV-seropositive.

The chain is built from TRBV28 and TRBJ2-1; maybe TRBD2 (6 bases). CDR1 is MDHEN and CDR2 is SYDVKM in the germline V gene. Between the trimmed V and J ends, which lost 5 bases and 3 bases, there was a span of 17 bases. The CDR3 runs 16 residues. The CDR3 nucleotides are TGTGCCAGCAGTCTCGCGGGACCAGTCGACTACAATGAGCAGTTCTTC. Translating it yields CASSLAGPVDYNEQFF.

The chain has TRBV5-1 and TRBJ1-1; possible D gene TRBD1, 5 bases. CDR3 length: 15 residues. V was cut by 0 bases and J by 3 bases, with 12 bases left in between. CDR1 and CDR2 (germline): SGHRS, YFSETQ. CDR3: CASSLVSGLDTEAFF. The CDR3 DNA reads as TGCGCCAGCAGCTTGGTCTCAGGGTTGGACACTGAAGCTTTCTTT.

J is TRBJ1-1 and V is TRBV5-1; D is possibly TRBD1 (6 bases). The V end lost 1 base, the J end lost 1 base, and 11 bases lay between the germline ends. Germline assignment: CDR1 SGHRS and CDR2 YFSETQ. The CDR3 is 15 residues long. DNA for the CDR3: TGCGCCAGCAGCTTGACAGGGACACCGAACACTGAAGCTTTCTTT. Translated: CASSLTGTPNTEAFF.

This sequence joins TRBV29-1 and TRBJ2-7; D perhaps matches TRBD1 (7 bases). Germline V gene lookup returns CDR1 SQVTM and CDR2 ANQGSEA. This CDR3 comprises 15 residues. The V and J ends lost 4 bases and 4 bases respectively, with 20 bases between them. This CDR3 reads CSVATVGGAGYEQYF. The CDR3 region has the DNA TGCAGCGTTGCCACCGTAGGGGGCGCGGGGTACGAGCAGTACTTC.

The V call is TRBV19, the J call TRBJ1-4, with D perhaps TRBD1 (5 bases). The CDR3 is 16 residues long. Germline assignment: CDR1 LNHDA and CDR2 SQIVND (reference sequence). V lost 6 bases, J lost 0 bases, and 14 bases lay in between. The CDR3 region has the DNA TGTGCCAGTAGACTGTGGCAGGGTGCAACTAATGAAAAACTGTTTTTT. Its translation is CASRLWQGATNEKLFF.

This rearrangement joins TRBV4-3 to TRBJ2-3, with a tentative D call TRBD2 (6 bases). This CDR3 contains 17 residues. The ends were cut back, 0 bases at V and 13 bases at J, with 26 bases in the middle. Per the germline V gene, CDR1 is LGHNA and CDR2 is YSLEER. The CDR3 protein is CASSQEVEGLPGEIKYF. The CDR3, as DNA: TGCGCCAGCAGCCAAGAAGTGGAAGGACTACCGGGGGAAATTAAGTATTTT.

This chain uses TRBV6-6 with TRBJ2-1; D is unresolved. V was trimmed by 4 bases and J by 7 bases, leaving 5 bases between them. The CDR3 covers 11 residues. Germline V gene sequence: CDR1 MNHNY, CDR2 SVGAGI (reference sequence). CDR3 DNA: TGTGCCAGCAGTTTCGCGAATGAGCAGTTCTTC. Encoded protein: CASSFANEQFF.

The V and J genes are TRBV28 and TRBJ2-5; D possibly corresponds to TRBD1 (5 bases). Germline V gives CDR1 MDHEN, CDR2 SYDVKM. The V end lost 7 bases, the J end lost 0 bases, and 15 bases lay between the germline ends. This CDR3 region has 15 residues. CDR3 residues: CASKNGRDYQETQYF. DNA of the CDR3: TGTGCCAGCAAGAATGGCAGGGATTACCAAGAGACCCAGTACTTC.

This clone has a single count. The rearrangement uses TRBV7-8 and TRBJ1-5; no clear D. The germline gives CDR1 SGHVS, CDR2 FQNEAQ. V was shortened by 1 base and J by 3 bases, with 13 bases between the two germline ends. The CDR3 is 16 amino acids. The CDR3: CASSLGQIGDNQPQHF. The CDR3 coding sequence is TGTGCCAGCAGCTTAGGTCAAATCGGGGACAATCAGCCCCAGCATTTT.

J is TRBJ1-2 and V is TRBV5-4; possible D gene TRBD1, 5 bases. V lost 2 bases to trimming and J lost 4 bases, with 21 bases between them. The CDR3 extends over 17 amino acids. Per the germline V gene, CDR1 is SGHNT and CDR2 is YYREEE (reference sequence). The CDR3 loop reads CASSLPSQGTISYGYTF. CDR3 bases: TGTGCCAGCAGCTTACCATCTCAGGGTACTATTAGCTATGGCTACACCTTC.